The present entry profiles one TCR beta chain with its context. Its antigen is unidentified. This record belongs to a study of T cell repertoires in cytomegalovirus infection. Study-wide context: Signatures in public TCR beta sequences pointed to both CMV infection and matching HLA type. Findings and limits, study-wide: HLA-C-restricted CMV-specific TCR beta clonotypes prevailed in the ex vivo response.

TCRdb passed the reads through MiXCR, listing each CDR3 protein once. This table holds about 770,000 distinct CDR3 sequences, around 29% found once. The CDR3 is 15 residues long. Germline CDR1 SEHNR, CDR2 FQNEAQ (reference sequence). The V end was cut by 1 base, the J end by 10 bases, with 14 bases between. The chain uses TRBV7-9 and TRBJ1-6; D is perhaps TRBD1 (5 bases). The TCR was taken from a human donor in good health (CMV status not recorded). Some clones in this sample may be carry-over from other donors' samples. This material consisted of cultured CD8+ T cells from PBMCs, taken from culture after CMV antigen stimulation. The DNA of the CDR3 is TGTGCCAGCAGCTTAGTGGGGACGGCCCAGTCACCCCTCCACTTT. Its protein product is CASSLVGTAQSPLHF.